Below are 8 T cell receptor beta chains sequenced from a single sample in a study of memory CD4+ T cells and cytomegalovirus serostatus. Profiled with immunoSEQ multiplex PCR; TCRdb holds only in-frame clones, not every one. The sample shows around 99,000 clones, over 70% of them seen only once. The sort gate was single viable CD3+CD4+CD8-CD45RO+ cells for memory CD4+ T cells. Sequenced input: memory CD4+ T cells from blood. Source of these receptors: an adult in good health and CMV-seropositive.

The chain joins TRBV28 to TRBJ1-5, with 9 bases fitting TRBD1. Germline V CDR1 and CDR2: MDHEN, SYDVKM. This CDR3 spans 15 amino acids. The trim removed 3 bases at V and 6 bases at J, leaving 6 bases unmatched. As DNA, the CDR3 is TGTGCCAGCAGTTTGGGACAGGGAGGCGCTCAGCCCCAGCATTTT. It specifies CASSLGQGGAQPQHF.

V usage is TRBV4-2 and J usage is TRBJ1-1; D not certain. The CDR3 covers 15 residues. The ends were cut back, 5 bases at V and 0 bases at J, with 13 bases in the middle. Per germline, CDR1 LGHNA and CDR2 YNFKEQ. The chain's CDR3 is CASSLASGMNTEAFF. The CDR3 DNA reads as TGTGCCAGCAGCTTGGCTTCTGGGATGAACACTGAAGCTTTCTTT.

CDR3 sequence reads: CASSLGQGGWSTNTEAFF. In DNA, the CDR3 is TGCGCCAGCAGCTTGGGGCAGGGAGGGTGGTCGACGAACACTGAAGCTTTCTTT. The genes are TRBV5-1 and TRBJ1-1, with a tentative D call TRBD1 (5 bases). Germline lookup yields CDR1 SGHRS and CDR2 YFSETQ. The CDR3 sequence is 18 residues long. V dropped 0 bases and J dropped 1 base, with 19 bases sitting between them.

The chain joins TRBV11-3 to TRBJ2-1; TRBD2 might be the D (6 bases). V lost 5 bases and J 13 bases, leaving 15 bases between the germline ends. Germline CDR1 and CDR2: SGHNT and YENEEA. The CDR3 extends over 12 amino acids. The CDR3 spells CASSLPTGTQFF. The CDR3 nucleotides read TGTGCCAGCAGCCTCCCAACGGGGACTCAGTTCTTC.

In DNA form, the CDR3 reads TGCGCCAGCAGCATTGGGAGTCCCTACGGAGATACGCAGTATTTT. Protein product: CASSIGSPYGDTQYF. The V gene is TRBV5-1, the J gene TRBJ2-3, with a weak D call TRBD2 (5 bases). The CDR3 runs 15 residues. Germline assignment: CDR1 SGHRS and CDR2 YFSETQ. V lost 4 bases and J lost 5, with 17 bases in between.

The chain uses TRBV19 and TRBJ1-3; 7 bases fit TRBD1. The CDR3 length is 16 residues. Germline V gene lookup returns CDR1 LNHDA and CDR2 SQIVND (reference sequence). With V trimmed by 4 bases and J by 3 bases, 9 bases remained unmatched. The CDR3 DNA follows: TGTGCCAGTAGTACTTCCGGGACAGTCGGTGGAAACACCATATATTTT. Residues: CASSTSGTVGGNTIYF.

The chain has TRBV28 and TRBJ1-2; 8 bases align to TRBD1. This CDR3 spans 17 amino acids. With 6 bases clipped from V and 3 bases from J, the junction kept 15 bases outside the gene matches. Germline loops: CDR1 MDHEN, CDR2 SYDVKM. In DNA, the CDR3 is TGTGCCAGCAGGACAACCTCGGGGCAGGGGGCGGACTATGGCTACACCTTC. Amino acids: CASRTTSGQGADYGYTF.

Only one count was recorded for this clone. The chain recombines TRBV28 with TRBJ1-5; a possible D gene is TRBD1 (5 bases). The CDR3 has 12 amino acids. Trimming pared 8 bases from V and 6 bases from J, leaving 11 bases between. Germline-derived CDR1 and CDR2 are MDHEN and SYDVKM. The CDR3 nucleotides are TGTGCCAGCCGGGACCGCACTCAGCCCCAGCATTTT. Residues: CASRDRTQPQHF. Combining the CDR3 with reference TRBV28 and TRBJ1-5 gives the whole variable domain DVKVTQSSRYLVKRTGEKVFLECVQDMDHENMFWYRQDPGLGLRLIYFSYDVKMKEKGDIPEGYSVSREKKERFSLILESASTNQTSMYLCASRDRTQPQHFGDGTRLSIL.